The 26 T cell receptor beta chains below were found in one sample sequenced in a study of blood T cell repertoires in COVID-19. Libraries were prepared by immunoSEQ multiplex PCR; TCRdb keeps only in-frame clonotypes and omits some of them. There are about 270,000 clones in the sample; 86% occur only once, and roughly 8.5% lies in the top ten. Sequenced: peripheral blood. Source of these receptors: a middle-aged man with active or convalescent COVID-19.

In its sample, this clone was seen once. V gene TRBV5-6 combines with J gene TRBJ2-1; a weak D match, TRBD2 (5 bases). The CDR3 sequence is 15 residues long. Between the trimmed V and J ends, which lost 0 bases and 6 bases, there was a span of 13 bases. CDR1 and CDR2 (germline): SGHDT, YYEEEE. CDR3 region: CASSLEGAAINEQFF. The CDR3 region has the DNA TGTGCCAGCAGCTTGGAGGGAGCCGCAATCAATGAGCAGTTCTTC.

This clone was counted many times. The chain joins TRBV11-1 to TRBJ2-2; TRBD1 aligns across 10 bases. Unmatched junction bases numbered 8, after V lost 8 bases and J lost 5 bases. CDR3 length: 15 amino acids. CDR1 and CDR2 (germline): SGHAT, FQDESV (reference sequence). CDR3 sequence: CASRTGTGETGELFF. The DNA of the CDR3 is TGTGCCAGCCGCACCGGGACAGGGGAGACCGGGGAGCTGTTTTTT.

This CDR3 is CASTQDTSNQPQHF. CDR3 DNA: TGTGCCAGCACCCAGGACACTAGCAATCAGCCCCAGCATTTT. V usage is TRBV2 and J usage is TRBJ1-5, with D perhaps matching TRBD1 (5 bases). This CDR3 is 14 amino acids long. The germline V and J ends were trimmed by 7 bases and 0 bases, with 10 bases remaining between them. Germline V gene sequence: CDR1 SNHLY, CDR2 FYNNEI.

The chain employs TRBV27 and TRBJ2-1, with 7 bases identical to TRBD1. Losses at the gene ends were 6 bases for V and 5 bases for J; bases not matched to a gene: 4. The CDR3 spans 13 residues. Germline CDR1 is MNHEY and CDR2 is SMNVEV (reference sequence). The CDR3 DNA follows: TGTGCCAGCAGGACAGGGTCAGACAATGAGCAGTTCTTC. It encodes CASRTGSDNEQFF.

For this clone: The junction departs from the called germline gene at one end, perhaps through a read error. The genes are TRBV7-7 and TRBJ2-2; 7 bases line up with TRBD2. CDR1 is SSHAT, CDR2 FNYEAQ, per germline (reference sequence). The CDR3 sequence is 15 residues long. CDR3 DNA sequence: TGTGCTAGCAGCGTTAGCGGGCTTAACACCGGGGAGCTGTTTTTT. This translates into CASSVSGLNTGELFF.

The chain has TRBV5-1 and TRBJ1-1, with D maybe TRBD1 (5 bases). V was shortened by 3 bases and J by 0 bases, with 9 bases between the two germline ends. Germline V gene data show CDR1 as SGHRS and CDR2 as YFSETQ. The CDR3 is 14 amino acids. CDR3 residues: CASSSGQMNTEAFF. The CDR3 coding sequence is TGCGCCAGCAGCTCAGGACAAATGAACACTGAAGCTTTCTTT.

The chain links TRBV7-9 to TRBJ1-6, with D perhaps TRBD1 (5 bases). This CDR3 region has 15 residues. V lost 2 bases, J lost 7 bases, and 12 bases lay in between. In germline, CDR1 is SEHNR, CDR2 FQNEAQ (reference sequence). The CDR3 sequence: CASSLSGGDNSPLHF. In nucleotides, the CDR3 is TGTGCCAGCAGCTTATCCGGGGGGGACAATTCACCCCTCCACTTT.

This rearrangement joins TRBV4-2 to TRBJ2-3; D is unresolved. The length of the CDR3 is 18 residues. Germline CDR1 and CDR2: LGHNA and YNFKEQ. V was trimmed by 0 bases and J by 2 bases, leaving 18 bases between them. The CDR3, as DNA: TGTGCCAGCAGCCAAGAGGTCCCTGGCTTTCCTTTCACAGATACGCAGTATTTT. It translates to CASSQEVPGFPFTDTQYF.

This rearrangement joins TRBV5-4 to TRBJ2-5; possible D gene TRBD1, 5 bases. CDR1 is SGHNT, CDR2 YYREEE, per germline (reference sequence). This CDR3 is 15 amino acids long. Trimming took off 2 bases at V and 4 bases at J, with 15 bases between the two ends. The CDR3 sequence: CASSFEADRGETQYF. As DNA, the CDR3 is TGTGCCAGCAGCTTTGAGGCCGATAGGGGAGAGACCCAGTACTTC.

V usage is TRBV5-1 and J usage is TRBJ2-1; tentatively, D is TRBD2 (5 bases). Between the trimmed V and J ends, which lost 2 bases and 7 bases, there was a span of 13 bases. Germline V lookup: CDR1 SGHRS, CDR2 YFSETQ. The CDR3 covers 14 residues. The CDR3 is CASSFLGEVNEQFF. In nucleotides, the CDR3 is TGCGCCAGCAGCTTTCTGGGAGAGGTGAATGAGCAGTTCTTC.

Written as DNA, the CDR3 is TGCAGCGTTGACGTCGGGGGGGGAGGCGATCAGCCCCAGCATTTT. Translation gives CSVDVGGGGDQPQHF. The chain employs TRBV29-1 and TRBJ1-5; weak D call: TRBD1 (5 bases). With 3 bases removed from V and 5 bases from J, the gap between germline ends came to 17 bases. Germline V gives CDR1 SQVTM, CDR2 ANQGSEA. This CDR3 spans 15 amino acids.

On this clone: One junction end does not reproduce the germline sequence, and a read error may be involved. Within the sample, other DNA sequences also encode this same CDR3. The chain uses TRBV4-1 and TRBJ1-1; D possibly corresponds to TRBD1 (6 bases). Germline V CDR1 and CDR2: MGHRA, YSYEKL. The CDR3 extends over 18 amino acids. The CDR3 DNA reads as TGCGCCAGCAGCCCCTCGACGGGGGGCGTAGGTCGGGGCACTGAGGCTTTCTTT. This translates into CASSPSTGGVGRGTEAFF.

About this clone: The sample carries other DNA sequences with the same CDR3. This chain joins TRBV12-3 or TRBV12-4 and TRBJ1-3; tentative D call: TRBD1 (6 bases). Trimming removed 8 bases from V and 4 bases from J, with 9 bases in between. The CDR3 is made up of 12 amino acids. CDR3 loop: CASGGAGNTIYF. The CDR3 coding sequence is TGTGCCAGCGGGGGGGCAGGAAACACCATATATTTT.

The rearrangement joins TRBV19 to TRBJ1-1; D might be TRBD1 (6 bases). The CDR3 loop spans 15 amino acids. Germline V CDR1 and CDR2: LNHDA, SQIVND (reference sequence). Deletions cut 5 bases from V and 0 bases from J, with 13 bases between. The CDR3 DNA sequence: TGTGCCAGTAGTCCGACAGGAGCTATGAACACTGAAGCTTTCTTT. Protein sequence: CASSPTGAMNTEAFF.

This chain links TRBV6-5 with TRBJ1-3; D gene uncertain. The CDR3 runs 16 residues. The V gene's germline CDR1 is MNHEY and CDR2 SVGAGI. V dropped 0 bases and J dropped 1 base, with 10 bases sitting between them. CDR3 loop: CASSYSMRPSGNTIYF. For the CDR3, the DNA is TGTGCCAGCAGTTACTCGATGCGGCCGTCTGGAAACACCATATATTTT.

The chain links TRBV27 to TRBJ2-7, with TRBD2 matching 10 bases. This CDR3 is 15 amino acids long. CDR1 is MNHEY, CDR2 SMNVEV, per germline (reference sequence). Trimming at V came to 6 bases and at J to 3 bases, leaving 8 bases not matched to a gene. CDR3 sequence reads: CASRPSSGSLYEQYF. CDR3 bases: TGTGCCAGCAGACCCTCTAGCGGGAGCCTCTACGAGCAGTACTTC.

The chain uses TRBV27 and TRBJ1-2; D may be TRBD1 (6 bases). This CDR3 has 13 residues. V shed 6 bases and J shed 8 bases, with 16 bases lying between them. CDR1 is MNHEY, CDR2 SMNVEV, per germline (reference sequence). The CDR3 loop is CASSPTGRMGYTF. The DNA of the CDR3 is TGTGCCAGCAGCCCGACAGGTCGGATGGGCTACACCTTC.

In this sample, this clone turned up once. This rearrangement joins TRBV2 to TRBJ1-1; TRBD1 agrees at 9 bases. Per the germline V gene, CDR1 is SNHLY and CDR2 is FYNNEI. J lost 6 bases, V lost 8 bases, and 10 bases had no gene match. The length of the CDR3 is 14 residues. CDR3 residues: CASVPGTGTPEAFF. DNA for the CDR3: TGTGCCAGCGTTCCCGGGACAGGGACCCCTGAAGCTTTCTTT.

The gene calls are TRBV19 and TRBJ1-1; weak D call: TRBD1 (6 bases). V was clipped by 5 bases and J by 3 bases, with 13 bases between them. The CDR3 consists of 14 residues. Germline CDR1 is LNHDA and CDR2 is SQIVND (reference sequence). The chain's CDR3 is CASSSMTGHTEAFF. DNA for the CDR3: TGTGCCAGTAGTTCGATGACAGGCCACACTGAAGCTTTCTTT.

There are a few counts of this clone. The J gene is TRBJ1-2, the V gene TRBV6-5, with 7 bases identical to TRBD1. V lost 10 bases, J lost 4 bases, and 6 bases stayed unmatched. Germline loops: CDR1 MNHEY, CDR2 SVGAGI. The CDR3 has 12 amino acids. CDR3 residues: CATGRTGYGYTF. The CDR3 bases are TGTGCCACCGGTAGGACAGGCTATGGCTACACCTTC.

This clone has at least ten counts. This chain links TRBV9 with TRBJ2-7, with 7 nucleotides matching TRBD2. Germline V gives CDR1 SGDLS, CDR2 YYNGEE. The CDR3 extends over 15 amino acids. V lost 4 bases to trimming and J lost 2 bases; unmatched junction nucleotides: 9. The CDR3 DNA reads as TGTGCCAGCAGCCCCACCGGGGGGTTTACCTACGAGCAGTACTTC. It encodes CASSPTGGFTYEQYF.

The CDR3, as DNA: TGTGCCAGCAGCCAAGATCTTAGAGGGGGCCTTGGCTACACCTTC. Translating it yields CASSQDLRGGLGYTF. J is TRBJ1-2 and V is TRBV3-1 (or the pseudogene TRBV3-2), with 7 bases fitting TRBD1. CDR1 and CDR2 from the germline V gene are LGHDT and YNNKEL (reference sequence). Trimming took 0 bases from V and 7 from J; bases not matched to a gene: 8. This CDR3 is 15 amino acids long.

The chain employs TRBV7-9 and TRBJ2-3, with 7 bases lining up with TRBD2. The V gene end was trimmed by 3 bases and the J gene end by 4 bases; junction bases not matched to a gene: 4. Germline CDR1 is SEHNR and CDR2 is FQNEAQ (reference sequence). This CDR3 contains 14 residues. The CDR3 DNA is TGTGCCAGCAGCTTTGCGGGAGTCTCAGATACGCAGTATTTT. Encoded protein: CASSFAGVSDTQYF.

V usage is TRBV6-2 or TRBV6-3 and J usage is TRBJ2-5; D possibly corresponds to TRBD2 (6 bases). CDR3 length: 16 residues. Germline V CDR1 and CDR2: MNHEY, SVGEGT. Trimming cost V 2 bases and J 3 bases, with 16 bases left between them. The CDR3, as DNA: TGTGCCAGCAGTTACACCTGGACGGGGGAAAAAGAGACCCAGTACTTC. Translation: CASSYTWTGEKETQYF.

Turning to this clone: Other DNA sequences of this sample code for an identical CDR3. V and J are TRBV5-1 and TRBJ2-7; 9 bases map to TRBD1. Germline CDR1 is SGHRS and CDR2 is YFSETQ. The CDR3 length is 12 residues. Germline trimming cut 4 bases from V and 12 bases from J; bases unmatched to any gene: 8. The CDR3 nucleotides read TGCGCCAGCAGCGCAGGACAGGGGACCTGGTACTTC. Residues: CASSAGQGTWYF.

This clone was seen a few times. This chain links TRBV11-2 with TRBJ1-6; TRBD1 matches at 8 bases. The V and J ends lost 5 bases and 10 bases, in that order; junction bases with no gene match: 7. From germline, CDR1 is SGHAT and CDR2 FQNNGV. This CDR3 has 14 amino acids. This CDR3 reads CASSPDRVQSPLHF. In DNA, the CDR3 is TGTGCCAGCAGCCCGGACAGGGTACAATCACCCCTCCACTTT.